This TCR beta chain comes out of a study of T cell changes during pregnancy in multiple sclerosis. Repertoires were generated with immunoSEQ multiplex PCR, while TCRdb's copy carries only in-frame clones and drops some. Among approximately 27,000 clones listed, over 85% were seen once. Germline V lookup: CDR1 SGHRS, CDR2 YFSETQ. The CDR3 contains 15 residues. V was pared by 3 bases and J by 7 bases, with 10 bases of the junction left unmatched. The starting material was CD4+ T cells from peripheral blood mononuclear cells, obtained in the first trimester of pregnancy. The chain uses TRBV5-1 and TRBJ1-5, with TRBD1 identical over 7 bases. The TCR comes from a female donor with multiple sclerosis, enrolled in a pregnancy study. The CDR3, as DNA: TGCGCCAGCAGCTCCCAGGGACAGCCAAACCAGCCCCAGCATTTT. Protein: CASSSQGQPNQPQHF.